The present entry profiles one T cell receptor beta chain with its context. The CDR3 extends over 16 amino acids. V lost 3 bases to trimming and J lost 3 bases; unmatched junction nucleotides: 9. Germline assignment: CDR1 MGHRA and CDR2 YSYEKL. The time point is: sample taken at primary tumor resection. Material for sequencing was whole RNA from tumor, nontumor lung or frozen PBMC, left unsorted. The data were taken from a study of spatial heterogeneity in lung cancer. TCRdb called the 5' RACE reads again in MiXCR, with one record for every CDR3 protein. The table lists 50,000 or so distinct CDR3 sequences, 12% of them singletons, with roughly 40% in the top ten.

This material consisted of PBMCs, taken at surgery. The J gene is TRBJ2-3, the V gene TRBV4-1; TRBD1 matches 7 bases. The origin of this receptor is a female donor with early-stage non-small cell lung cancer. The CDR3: CASSQGRGGQTDTQYF. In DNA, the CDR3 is TGCGCCAGCAGCCAGGGACGAGGGGGCCAGACAGATACGCAGTATTTT.